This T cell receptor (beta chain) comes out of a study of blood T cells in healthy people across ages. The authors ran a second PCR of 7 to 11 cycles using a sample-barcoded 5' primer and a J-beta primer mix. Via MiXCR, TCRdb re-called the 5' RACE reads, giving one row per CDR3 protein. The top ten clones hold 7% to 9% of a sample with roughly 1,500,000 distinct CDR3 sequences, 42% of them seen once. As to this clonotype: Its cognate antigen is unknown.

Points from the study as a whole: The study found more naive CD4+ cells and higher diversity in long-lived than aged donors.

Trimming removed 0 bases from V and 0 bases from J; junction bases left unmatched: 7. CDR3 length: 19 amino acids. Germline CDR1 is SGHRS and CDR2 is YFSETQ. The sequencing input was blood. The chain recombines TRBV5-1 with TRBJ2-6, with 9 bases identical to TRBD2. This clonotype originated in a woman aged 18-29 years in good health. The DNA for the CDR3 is TGCGCCAGCAGCTTGGTATCTGGCGGGGGGGTCTCTGGGGCCAACGTCCTGACTTTC. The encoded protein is CASSLVSGGGVSGANVLTF.